Listed here are 20 T cell receptor beta chains from one sample, sequenced in a study of cytomegalovirus exposure and HLA in healthy donors. The study ran its PCR with 60 Vbeta and 13 Jbeta primers. Method: immunoSEQ multiplex PCR; TCRdb's copy keeps in-frame clones and lacks some. Of 150,000 to 200,000 clones listed, over 75% are singletons. Sequencing used PBMCs. Receptors were obtained from a man aged 45-60 years in good health and CMV-seronegative.

The chain links TRBV29-1 to TRBJ1-2; no reliable D call. This CDR3 has 12 residues. Germline V gene sequence: CDR1 SQVTM, CDR2 ANQGSEA. V lost 2 bases, J lost 6 bases, and 10 bases lay in between. CDR3 in amino acids: CSVESAGHGYTF. In DNA form, the CDR3 reads TGCAGCGTTGAATCTGCGGGCCATGGCTACACCTTC.

The genes are TRBV7-9 and TRBJ1-3; D gene ambiguous. V shed 2 bases and J shed 5 bases, with 4 bases lying between them. The germline V gene encodes CDR1 SEHNR and CDR2 FQNEAQ (reference sequence). The CDR3 covers 12 residues. CDR3 coding DNA: TGTGCCAGCAGCTTAATCAGAAACACCATATATTTT. It specifies CASSLIRNTIYF. The entire variable domain, with the rest obtained from reference TRBV7-9 and TRBJ1-3, is as follows: DTGVSQNPRHKITKRGQNVTFRCDPISEHNRLYWYRQTLGQGPEFLTYFQNEAQLEKSRLLSDRFSAERPKGSFSTLEIQRTEQGDSAMYLCASSLIRNTIYFGEGSWLTVV.

In its sample, this clone was seen a few times. The chain carries TRBV14 and TRBJ1-4; D gene unclear. The CDR3 is made up of 16 amino acids. CDR1 is SGHDN and CDR2 is FVKESK in the germline V gene. Trimming cost V 4 bases and J 2 bases, with 14 bases left between them. For the CDR3, the DNA is TGTGCCAGCAGCCCGAGTCGGCGGCCCACTAATGAAAAACTGTTTTTT. Encoded protein: CASSPSRRPTNEKLFF.

In its sample, this clone was seen once. This chain joins TRBV9 and TRBJ2-3; D possibly corresponds to TRBD2 (6 bases). The V gene lost 0 bases and the J gene lost 6 bases, with 11 bases spanning the gap. CDR1 is SGDLS and CDR2 is YYNGEE in the germline V gene. This CDR3 region has 14 residues. The CDR3 bases are TGTGCCAGCAGCGTAGATGGGGGGACGGATACGCAGTATTTT. Residues: CASSVDGGTDTQYF.

The rearrangement joins TRBV19 to TRBJ2-1; D possibly corresponds to TRBD1 (6 bases). V was clipped by 4 bases and J by 3 bases, with 13 bases between them. This CDR3 spans 15 amino acids. Germline V gives CDR1 LNHDA, CDR2 SQIVND (reference sequence). The DNA for the CDR3 is TGTGCCAGTAGTACCTTACAGGGCGACTACAATGAGCAGTTCTTC. Translating gives CASSTLQGDYNEQFF.

This clone was recorded a few times. This rearrangement joins TRBV19 to TRBJ1-5, with 10 bases identical to TRBD1. The CDR3 loop spans 13 amino acids. J gave up 6 bases and V 5 bases, and 1 base lay outside the gene matches. Germline V lookup: CDR1 LNHDA, CDR2 SQIVND (reference sequence). The CDR3 spells CASSWTGGQPQHF. The CDR3 DNA follows: TGTGCCAGTAGTTGGACAGGGGGTCAGCCCCAGCATTTT. Full variable domain (rest looked up from reference TRBV19 and TRBJ1-5): DGGITQSPKYLFRKEGQNVTLSCEQNLNHDAMYWYRQDPGQGLRLIYYSQIVNDFQKGDIAEGYSVSREKKESFPLTVTSAQKNPTAFYLCASSWTGGQPQHFGDGTRLSIL.

DNA for the CDR3: TGTGCCACCAAATCCGCTGGAGGAGATGAAAAACTGTTTTTT. Encoded protein: CATKSAGGDEKLFF. This chain links TRBV6-5 with TRBJ1-4; D uncertain. There are 14 residues in the CDR3. Per the germline V gene, CDR1 is MNHEY and CDR2 is SVGAGI. V was shortened by 10 bases and J by 6 bases, with 18 bases between the two germline ends.

Only one count was recorded for this clone. The chain carries TRBV4-2 and TRBJ1-3; the D gene is possibly TRBD1 (5 bases). Trimming cost V 3 bases and J 8 bases, with 17 bases left between them. Germline CDR1 reads LGHNA; CDR2 reads YNFKEQ. CDR3 length: 15 amino acids. CDR3 protein: CASSHPGHRVDTIYF. As DNA, the CDR3 is TGTGCCAGCAGCCACCCTGGACACCGGGTGGACACCATATATTTT.

The genes are TRBV5-6 and TRBJ1-2; D gene ambiguous. The germline V gene encodes CDR1 SGHDT and CDR2 YYEEEE. CDR3 length equals 10 residues. With 5 bases removed from V and 8 bases from J, the gap between germline ends came to 7 bases. The CDR3, as DNA: TGTGCCAGCAGTACTAGAGGCTACACCTTC. This codes for CASSTRGYTF. Full variable domain (remainder filled in from reference TRBV5-6 and TRBJ1-2): DAGVTQSPTHLIKTRGQQVTLRCSPKSGHDTVSWYQQALGQGPQFIFQYYEEEERQRGNFPDRFSGHQFPNYSSELNVNALLLGDSALYLCASSTRGYTFGSGTRLTVV.

V and J are TRBV9 and TRBJ2-5; 9 bases are shared with TRBD1. The CDR3 totals 15 residues. J lost 0 bases, V lost 4 bases, and 4 bases had no gene match. Germline V gene sequence: CDR1 SGDLS, CDR2 YYNGEE. The CDR3 DNA reads TGTGCCAGCAGCTTACAGGGGGCGCACCAAGAGACCCAGTACTTC. It is translated as CASSLQGAHQETQYF.

The rearrangement uses TRBV30 and TRBJ1-1; D possibly corresponds to TRBD1 (5 bases). Germline V gene lookup returns CDR1 GTSNPN and CDR2 SVGIG (reference sequence). CDR3 length equals 12 residues. Trimming took off 1 base at V and 4 bases at J, with 7 bases between the two ends. The CDR3, as DNA: TGTGCCTGGAGTGAGGGGCCCACTGAAGCTTTCTTT. It yields the protein CAWSEGPTEAFF.

The rearrangement links TRBV7-6 to TRBJ1-1; D may be TRBD1 (5 bases). This CDR3 comprises 15 residues. Germline CDR1 and CDR2: SGHVS and FNYEAQ. Trimming took 0 bases from V and 7 from J, leaving 15 bases between them. The DNA for the CDR3 is TGTGCCAGCAGCTTAGCGAGGCAGTGGGGGGATGAAGCTTTCTTT. As protein: CASSLARQWGDEAFF.

DNA for the CDR3: TGTGCCAGCAGCTTATTACGGGACAGGGGCAGGGAGCAGTACTTC. Its protein product is CASSLLRDRGREQYF. V and J are TRBV11-2 and TRBJ2-7; 10 bases map to TRBD1. After removal of 2 bases from V and 7 bases from J, the junction contained 8 bases not matched to a gene. The CDR3 has 15 residues. Germline V gives CDR1 SGHAT, CDR2 FQNNGV.

V gene TRBV2 combines with J gene TRBJ1-5, with D unclear. The CDR3 covers 13 residues. V shed 7 bases and J shed 4 bases, with 11 bases lying between them. Germline loops: CDR1 SNHLY, CDR2 FYNNEI. CDR3: CASIGLINQPQHF. As DNA, the CDR3 is TGTGCCAGCATCGGACTGATTAATCAGCCCCAGCATTTT.

This chain joins TRBV2 and TRBJ1-2, with D perhaps TRBD1 (6 bases). The length of the CDR3 is 17 residues. Trimming cost V 7 bases and J 0 bases, with 21 bases left between them. Germline lookup yields CDR1 SNHLY and CDR2 FYNNEI. CDR3 sequence: CASKGGAGDAANYGYTF. CDR3 bases: TGTGCCAGCAAGGGTGGGGCAGGGGATGCGGCTAACTATGGCTACACCTTC.

The rearrangement joins TRBV5-8 to TRBJ2-1; TRBD2 matches 7 bases. CDR1 is SGHTS and CDR2 is YDEGEE in the germline V gene. The trim removed 1 base at V and 2 bases at J, leaving 6 bases unmatched. The CDR3 extends over 16 amino acids. The DNA of the CDR3 is TGTGCCAGCAGCTTGAATGGGGGGACTACCTACAATGAGCAGTTCTTC. Translating it yields CASSLNGGTTYNEQFF.

The genes are TRBV4-3 and TRBJ2-5, with 7 bases matching TRBD1. Germline CDR1 is LGHNA and CDR2 is YSLEER. Trimming took 1 base from V and 5 from J; bases not matched to a gene: 10. The length of the CDR3 is 16 residues. The DNA for the CDR3 is TGCGCCAGCAGCCAAGTTTACAGGGGCGGTTTGGAGACCCAGTACTTC. Its protein product is CASSQVYRGGLETQYF.

The chain recombines TRBV27 with TRBJ2-7; tentative D call: TRBD2 (5 bases). The CDR3 covers 15 residues. Germline V CDR1 and CDR2: MNHEY, SMNVEV (reference sequence). V was pared by 7 bases and J by 2 bases, with 18 bases between. In nucleotides, the CDR3 is TGTGCCAGCAAAGGCCCCCGGACTCAAACCTACGAGCAGTACTTC. Protein: CASKGPRTQTYEQYF.

The chain employs TRBV2 and TRBJ1-5; D is perhaps TRBD1 (6 bases). Germline V CDR1 and CDR2: SNHLY, FYNNEI. The CDR3 spans 13 residues. Trimming cost V 6 bases and J 1 base, with 7 bases left between them. The CDR3 DNA reads TGTGCCAGCAGCGGACAGAGCAATCAGCCCCAGCATTTT. Residues: CASSGQSNQPQHF.

The chain has TRBV11-2 and TRBJ2-5; the match to TRBD1 covers 10 bases. CDR1 is SGHAT, CDR2 FQNNGV, per germline. CDR3 length equals 16 residues. Germline trimming cut 1 base from V and 4 bases from J; bases unmatched to any gene: 6. This CDR3 is CASSLGDRGLGETQYF. In DNA, the CDR3 is TGTGCCAGCAGCTTAGGAGACAGGGGGCTAGGAGAGACCCAGTACTTC.